This note documents a single T cell receptor beta chain sequence. What antigen it recognizes has not been identified. No much larger clone is present one base from it, and per-base qualities are unavailable. The immunoSEQ Assay, a bias-controlled multiplex PCR, was used to amplify TCRbeta CDR3 regions from genomic DNA. Turning to the authors' computational methods: The number of nucleated cells in each sample was estimated from the amplification of reference gene primers within the assay. To quantify the absolute abundance of each unique TCRbeta CDR3 rearrangement, sequence reads were collapsed and filtered. For each sample, productive Simpson clonality was calculated by taking the square root of Simpson's diversity index across productive rearrangements. The table comes from immuneACCESS by way of TCRdb, which keeps in-frame sequences with V and J called. Part of the clones is missing from these tables; in studies checked, under half for an unresolved V gene and the rest for unknown reasons. V, J and clone size reflect that table, while D and trimming were determined from the DNA. Recorded for this sample are 310,000 or so clones; around nine tenths of them occurred a single time. The ten largest clones represent 6% of the sample.

The data are from a study of blood T cell repertoires in COVID-19 (dated by TCRdb to the early 2020s). Study-wide context: Collaborator samples came from the United States, Italy and Spain and covered acute and convalescent phases of COVID-19. Where HLA class I and class II types were available, the types were taken from metadata supplied by the sample provider, not from assay-based typing. Sample metadata almost always included a de-identified subject ID, COVID-19 status, age in years and sex. The samples were drawn from two sources: the first 160 participants of the ongoing ImmuneRACE study, and 950 to 1,500 subjects contributed by 6 global collaborators. The prospective study material was composed of cDNA or gDNA derived from T cells, B-cell-depleted T cells, or PBMCs. The repertoires were released in a freely available public database intended as a resource for research on the immune response to SARS-CoV-2. Subjects who had been exposed to COVID-19, were actively infected with it, or had recovered from it provided the deeply sampled blood TCRbeta repertoires that made up the dataset. What the authors observed across the whole study: Clinical and demographic metadata were provided uncurated, with the amount varying by source and participant.

Trimming costs V 1 base and J 4 bases, and their ends lie 14 bases apart. Reading from cysteine to phenylalanine, the CDR3 counts 15 amino acids. The only DNA kept is the CDR3, 45 bases in frame from the first base. CDR1 and CDR2, per the germline V gene, are LGHNA and YSLEER. In the prospective study, participants were about 18 to 90 years old, resided in about two dozen geographic areas of the United States, and were enrolled through a virtual design. Cohort assignment in the prospective study relied on participant-reported clinical history from a screening survey and a study questionnaire. For ImmuneRACE Cohort 3, a participant was defined as recovered based on two consecutive negative NP/OP PCR tests, clearance by a healthcare professional, or resolution of symptoms. Each participant in the prospective study had whole blood, serum and a nasopharyngeal or oropharyngeal swab collected by mobile phlebotomists. Over an approximately two-month period, participants in the prospective study had the option of providing additional blood draws and questionnaires. Prospective study blood samples were shipped either frozen or at room temperature before DNA extraction.

The clonotype was recovered from a woman aged 40 to 49 who had recovered from COVID-19. The chain is made from TRBV4-3 and TRBJ2-7; the D gene is possibly TRBD2, with 6 bases matching. Material: PBMCs or T cells enriched from blood (not recorded which). The base sequence is TGCGCCAGCAGCCAAGGGCCGGGGAGGAGTTACGAGCAGTACTTC. It specifies CASSQGPGRSYEQYF.